Following are 16 T cell receptor beta chains from one sample sequenced in a study of cytotoxic CD8 clonotypes in ibrutinib-treated CLL (dated by TCRdb to the early 2020s). Receptor libraries were prepared by the immunoSEQ multiplex PCR assay. What TCRdb holds here is the immuneACCESS table cut down to in-frame rearrangements. Part of the clones is not present; checked against another copy, under half of the missing clones reflect an unresolved V gene, and the others are unexplained. This sample lists approximately 100,000 clones; under 70% were detected once. The top ten constitute approximately 35% of the sample. The time point label for this specimen denotes: around 2 years on ibrutinib. The source material was PBMCs, sampled after 24 months of ibrutinib treatment. The receptors come from a human donor with chronic lymphocytic leukemia.

This clone was counted between two and nine times. The chain has TRBV29-1 and TRBJ1-1; D remains unclear. The CDR3 runs 13 residues. Trimming pared 2 bases from V and 1 base from J, leaving 8 bases between. CDR1 and CDR2 (germline): SQVTM, ANQGSEA. The CDR3 nucleotides read TGCAGCGTTGAACTTATGGGGAACACTGAAGCTTTCTTT. Encoded protein: CSVELMGNTEAFF.

The chain uses TRBV9 and TRBJ1-1; tentatively, D is TRBD1 (5 bases). Germline CDR1 is SGDLS and CDR2 is YYNGEE. The ends were cut back, 5 bases at V and 0 bases at J, with 14 bases in the middle. The CDR3 has 15 amino acids. CDR3 in amino acids: CASRKTAGMNTEAFF. For the CDR3, the DNA is TGTGCCAGCAGGAAGACGGCAGGGATGAACACTGAAGCTTTCTTT.

V and J are TRBV29-1 and TRBJ1-2; tentatively, D is TRBD1 (6 bases). Germline V gives CDR1 SQVTM, CDR2 ANQGSEA. CDR3 length: 16 residues. V lost 0 bases and J 5 bases, leaving 19 bases between the germline ends. DNA for the CDR3: TGCAGCGTTGAAGATCCGGGGGCCGGCGGAATTTATGGCTACACCTTC. It encodes CSVEDPGAGGIYGYTF. The whole variable domain, remainder taken from reference TRBV29-1 and TRBJ1-2, is SAVISQKPSRDICQRGTSLTIQCQVDSQVTMMFWYRQQPGQSLTLIATANQGSEATYESGFVIDKFPISRPNLTFSTLTVSNMSPEDSSIYLCSVEDPGAGGIYGYTFGSGTRLTVV.

This clone turned up a few times. The chain carries TRBV7-3 and TRBJ2-7; 7 nucleotides match TRBD1. The germline CDR1 and CDR2 sequences are SGHTA and FQGTGA. V was pared by 5 bases and J by 0 bases, with 10 bases of the junction left unmatched. The CDR3 is made up of 16 amino acids. CDR3 amino acids: CASSPTGTASSYEQYF. DNA for the CDR3: TGTGCCAGCAGCCCCACCGGGACAGCCAGCTCCTACGAGCAGTACTTC.

This clone turned up a few times. The rearrangement joins TRBV4-2 to TRBJ1-6, with D perhaps matching TRBD1 (6 bases). Trimming stripped 1 base from V and 6 bases from J, with 10 bases between. The CDR3 has 15 residues. From germline, CDR1 is LGHNA and CDR2 YNFKEQ. The CDR3 sequence is CASSQGQGSNSPLHF. The CDR3, as DNA: TGTGCCAGCAGCCAAGGTCAGGGGTCTAATTCACCCCTCCACTTT.

V usage is TRBV15 and J usage is TRBJ2-5; TRBD1 or TRBD2 may be the D gene (7 bases each). The V end lost 1 base, the J end lost 3 bases, and 12 bases lay between the germline ends. This CDR3 contains 15 residues. Germline V gene data show CDR1 as LNHNV and CDR2 as YYDKDF (reference sequence). In DNA form, the CDR3 reads TGTGCCACCAGCAGAGGGGGAGGGGGCGAAGAGACCCAGTACTTC. It specifies CATSRGGGGEETQYF.

This clone was observed a handful of times. The chain recombines TRBV29-1 with TRBJ2-7; TRBD2 matches at 8 bases. Trimming removed 7 bases from V and 4 bases from J; junction bases left unmatched: 12. Germline CDR1 and CDR2: SQVTM and ANQGSEA. CDR3 size: 14 residues. The CDR3 DNA reads as TGCAGCGCAAGACCACGGGGGGGCGATTACGAGCAGTACTTC. This sequence encodes CSARPRGGDYEQYF.

This clone was seen repeatedly, ten times or more. V usage is TRBV27 and J usage is TRBJ2-7, with D hard to call. The CDR3 contains 14 residues. With 6 bases removed from V and 5 bases from J, the gap between germline ends came to 17 bases. CDR1 is MNHEY and CDR2 is SMNVEV in the germline V gene (reference sequence). The DNA of the CDR3 is TGTGCCAGCAGGCGGTTTGAAAGGTGGAACGAGCAGTACTTC. Translation gives CASRRFERWNEQYF.

Only a few counts were recorded for this clone. The chain employs TRBV5-1 and TRBJ2-2; possible D gene TRBD1, 6 bases. Germline loops: CDR1 SGHRS, CDR2 YFSETQ. CDR3 length: 13 amino acids. V shed 4 bases and J shed 7 bases, with 11 bases lying between them. The CDR3 protein is CASSLGQIGELFF. In DNA, the CDR3 is TGCGCCAGCAGCCTCGGACAGATCGGGGAGCTGTTTTTT.

The chain couples TRBV25-1 to TRBJ1-2; no clear D. The CDR3 has 15 amino acids. Deletions cut 6 bases from V and 7 bases from J, with 21 bases between. Per the germline V gene, CDR1 is MGHDK and CDR2 is SYGVNS. The CDR3 DNA reads TGTGCCAGCAGATCGAGTGGGCCCCCGGGCCTTGGCTACACCTTC. Translating gives CASRSSGPPGLGYTF.

The chain has TRBV19 and TRBJ1-2; no clear D gene. The germline V and J ends were trimmed by 9 bases and 1 base, with 18 bases remaining between them. Germline values: CDR1 LNHDA, CDR2 SQIVND (reference sequence). The CDR3 extends over 15 amino acids. CDR3 region: CASQEKSAFNYGYTF. The DNA for the CDR3 is TGTGCCAGCCAGGAGAAGAGCGCGTTTAACTATGGCTACACCTTC.

This clone came up a few times. The chain employs TRBV27 and TRBJ1-5; D remains unclear. The CDR3 contains 11 residues. V was shortened by 6 bases and J by 4 bases, with 4 bases between the two germline ends. In germline, CDR1 is MNHEY, CDR2 SMNVEV (reference sequence). CDR3 in amino acids: CASRENQPQHF. The CDR3 DNA reads as TGTGCCAGCAGGGAGAATCAGCCCCAGCATTTT.

The V gene is TRBV2, the J gene TRBJ2-3; no definite D call. The CDR3 runs 15 residues. Germline CDR1 is SNHLY and CDR2 is FYNNEI. V was pared by 3 bases and J by 2 bases, with 12 bases between. The CDR3 sequence is CASSDGPPTTDTQYF. CDR3 coding DNA: TGTGCCAGCAGTGACGGGCCGCCAACCACAGATACGCAGTATTTT.

The rearrangement uses TRBV29-1 and TRBJ2-7; 11 bases agree with TRBD2. CDR3 size: 14 residues. CDR1 is SQVTM, CDR2 ANQGSEA, per germline. The ends lost 7 bases at V and 2 bases at J; junction bases unmatched: 7. CDR3 nucleotide sequence: TGCAGCGCCCGACTAGCGGGGAGCACCTACGAGCAGTACTTC. Its translation is CSARLAGSTYEQYF.

This clone was seen only a few times. The CDR3 loop is CSVGRANTEAFF. Written as DNA, the CDR3 is TGCAGCGTAGGGCGGGCGAACACTGAAGCTTTCTTT. The chain recombines TRBV29-1 with TRBJ1-1; no clear D gene. V lost 6 bases, J lost 1 base, and 9 bases lay in between. Germline CDR1 and CDR2: SQVTM and ANQGSEA. This CDR3 region has 12 residues.

This clone turned up a few times. This chain uses TRBV6-5 with TRBJ2-7; weak D call: TRBD1 (6 bases). V was clipped by 4 bases and J by 3 bases, with 19 bases between them. Germline values: CDR1 MNHEY, CDR2 SVGAGI. The CDR3 runs to 16 residues. As DNA, the CDR3 is TGTGCCAGCAGTTCCTATACAGGGTGGGACCTCTACGAGCAGTACTTC. It yields the protein CASSSYTGWDLYEQYF.